This TCR beta chain originates from a study of blood T cell repertoires in COVID-19. Per germline, CDR1 MNHEY and CDR2 SVGAGI. After removal of 4 bases from V and 11 bases from J, the junction contained 10 bases not matched to a gene. This CDR3 is built from 13 residues. The method was immunoSEQ multiplex PCR; TCRdb's version includes in-frame clones alone and lacks a portion of them. The sample lists 150,000 to 200,000 clones; 80% to 90% were seen once. Sequenced: peripheral blood. The receptor was isolated from a man in his fifties or sixties with acute or convalescent COVID-19. This chain connects TRBV6-5 to TRBJ1-1; TRBD1 agrees at 7 bases. The chain's CDR3 is CASSLHSRGWAFF. CDR3 nucleotides: TGTGCCAGCAGTTTACATTCCAGGGGGTGGGCTTTCTTT.